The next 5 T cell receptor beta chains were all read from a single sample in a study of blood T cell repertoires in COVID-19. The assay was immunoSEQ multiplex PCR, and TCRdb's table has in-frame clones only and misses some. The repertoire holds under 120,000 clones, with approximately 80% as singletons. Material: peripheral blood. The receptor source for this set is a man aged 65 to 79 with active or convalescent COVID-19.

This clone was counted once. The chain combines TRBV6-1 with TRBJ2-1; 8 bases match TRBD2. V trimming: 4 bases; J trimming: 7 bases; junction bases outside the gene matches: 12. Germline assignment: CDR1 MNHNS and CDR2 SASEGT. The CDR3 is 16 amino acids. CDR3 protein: CASSGVELAGRNEQFF. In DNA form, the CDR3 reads TGTGCCAGCAGTGGGGTCGAGCTAGCGGGTCGGAATGAGCAGTTCTTC.

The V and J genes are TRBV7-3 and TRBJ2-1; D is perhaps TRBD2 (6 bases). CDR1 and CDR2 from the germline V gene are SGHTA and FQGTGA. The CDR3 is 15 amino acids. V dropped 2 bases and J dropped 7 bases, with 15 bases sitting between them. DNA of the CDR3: TGTGCCAGCAGCTTAGAGGGCGGGACCGCAAATGAGCAGTTCTTC. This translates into CASSLEGGTANEQFF. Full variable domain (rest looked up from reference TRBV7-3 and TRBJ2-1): GAGVSQTPSNKVTEKGKYVELRCDPISGHTALYWYRQSLGQGPEFLIYFQGTGAADDSGLPNDRFFAVRPEGSVSTLKIQRTERGDSAVYLCASSLEGGTANEQFFGPGTRLTVL.

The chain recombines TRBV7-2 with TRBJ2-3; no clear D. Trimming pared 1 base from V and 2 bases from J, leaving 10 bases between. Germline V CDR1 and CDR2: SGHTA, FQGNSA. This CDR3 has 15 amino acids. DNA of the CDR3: TGTGCCAGCAGCTTAGTAAGGAGCCCCACAGATACGCAGTATTTT. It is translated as CASSLVRSPTDTQYF.

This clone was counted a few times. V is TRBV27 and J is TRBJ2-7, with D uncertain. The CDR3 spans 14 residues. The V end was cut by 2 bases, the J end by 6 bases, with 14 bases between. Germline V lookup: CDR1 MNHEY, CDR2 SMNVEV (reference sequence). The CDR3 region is CASSLAASSLEQYF. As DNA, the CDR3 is TGTGCCAGCAGTTTAGCAGCGAGCTCCCTCGAGCAGTACTTC.

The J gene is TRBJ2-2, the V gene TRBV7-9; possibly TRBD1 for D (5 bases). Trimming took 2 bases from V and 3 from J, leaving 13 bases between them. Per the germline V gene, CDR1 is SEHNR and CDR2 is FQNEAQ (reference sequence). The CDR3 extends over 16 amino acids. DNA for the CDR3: TGTGCCAGCAGCTTATTAGGGGTTCGGGACACCGGGGAGCTGTTTTTT. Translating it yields CASSLLGVRDTGELFF.